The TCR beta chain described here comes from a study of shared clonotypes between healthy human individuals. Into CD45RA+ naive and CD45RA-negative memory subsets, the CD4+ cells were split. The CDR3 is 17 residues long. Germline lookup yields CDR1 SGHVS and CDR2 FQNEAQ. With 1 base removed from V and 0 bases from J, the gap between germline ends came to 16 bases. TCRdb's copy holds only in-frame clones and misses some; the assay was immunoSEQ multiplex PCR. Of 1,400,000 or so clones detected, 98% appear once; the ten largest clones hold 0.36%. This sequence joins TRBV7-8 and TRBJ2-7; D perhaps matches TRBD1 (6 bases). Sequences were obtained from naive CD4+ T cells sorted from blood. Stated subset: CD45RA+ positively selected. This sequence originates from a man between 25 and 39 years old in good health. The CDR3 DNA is TGTGCCAGCAGCTTAGGGGCAGGGGCCGCACTCTCCTACGAGCAGTACTTC. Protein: CASSLGAGAALSYEQYF.